This TCR beta chain was identified in a study of T cells after yellow fever vaccination. Study results and limitations: Weaker, the secondary response had a peak occurring faster, on day 5 versus 15.

Germline CDR1 reads SGHAT; CDR2 reads FQDESV (reference sequence). Losses at the gene ends were 5 bases for V and 6 bases for J; bases not matched to a gene: 9. This CDR3 spans 15 amino acids. TCR cDNA was made by 5'RACE template switching, adding a universal primer site and UMIs. TCRdb re-analysed the 5' RACE reads in MiXCR, keeping a single row per CDR3 protein. The sample consists of around 310,000 distinct CDR3 sequences, under 5% of them appearing once. This clonotype was observed a handful of times. The antigen remains undetermined. The chain joins TRBV11-1 to TRBJ2-2, with TRBD1 matching 7 bases. The source is a man younger than 30 who received the YFV17D yellow fever vaccine. The sequences come from PBMCs, collected 5 days after the yellow fever booster vaccination. This chain's CDR3 is CASSDRDPDPGELFF. DNA of the CDR3: TGTGCCAGCAGCGACAGGGACCCCGACCCCGGGGAGCTGTTTTTT.